The TCR beta chain described here comes from a study of T cell responses to AZD1222 COVID-19 vaccine. General study findings and limits: Mapped onto spike, vaccine-associated CD4 TCRs spanned it and were dominant at 160-218 and 743-854. The study identified only six AZD1222 recipients as seropositive at baseline.

Method: immunoSEQ multiplex PCR; TCRdb's copy keeps in-frame clones and lacks some. The data show some 61,000 clones, roughly 90% seen once. For this clone: Its matching antigen is unknown.

Germline V CDR1 and CDR2: LNHDA, SQIVND (reference sequence). This CDR3 has 12 residues. V dropped 3 bases and J dropped 8; count of bases not matched to a gene: 0. The clonotype comes from an adult in good health. The V and J genes are TRBV19 and TRBJ1-4; 7 bases agree with TRBD1. Specimen: peripheral blood, collected on day 0 of AZD1222 vaccination. In DNA form, the CDR3 reads TGTGCCAGTAGTATGACAGGGGAAAAACTGTTTTTT. Its protein product is CASSMTGEKLFF.